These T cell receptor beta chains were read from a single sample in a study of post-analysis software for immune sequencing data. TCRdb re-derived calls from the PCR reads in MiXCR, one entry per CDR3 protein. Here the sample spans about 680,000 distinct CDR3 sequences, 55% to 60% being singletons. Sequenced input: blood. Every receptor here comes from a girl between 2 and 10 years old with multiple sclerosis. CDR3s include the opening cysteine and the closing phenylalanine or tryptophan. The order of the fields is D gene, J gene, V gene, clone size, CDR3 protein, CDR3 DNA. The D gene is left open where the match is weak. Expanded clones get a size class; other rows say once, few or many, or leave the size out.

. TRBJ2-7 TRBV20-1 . CSARDWLLGTYEQYF TGCAGTGCTAGAGATTGGCTGTTGGGGACCTACGAGCAGTACTTC
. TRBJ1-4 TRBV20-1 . CSAHDRLNEKLFF TGCAGTGCTCATGACAGACTTAATGAAAAACTGTTTTTT
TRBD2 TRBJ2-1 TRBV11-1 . CASSPRTSGIDEQFF TGTGCCAGCAGCCCGAGGACTAGCGGGATCGATGAGCAGTTCTTC
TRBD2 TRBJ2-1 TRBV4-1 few CASSQPTSGRNEQFF TGCGCCAGCAGCCAGCCAACTAGCGGGAGAAATGAGCAGTTCTTC
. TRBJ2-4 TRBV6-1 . CASSEEGYIQYF TGTGCCAGCAGTGAGGAGGGCTACATTCAGTACTTC
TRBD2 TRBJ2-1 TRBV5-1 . CASSTGLARDEQFF TGCGCCAGCAGCACGGGACTAGCGAGGGATGAGCAGTTCTTC
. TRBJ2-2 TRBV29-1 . CSVRISNTGELFF TGCAGCGTTCGTATATCGAACACCGGGGAGCTGTTTTTT
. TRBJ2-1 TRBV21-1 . CAGSKGGTSNEQFF TGTGCCGGCAGCAAAGGAGGCACTAGCAATGAGCAGTTCTTC
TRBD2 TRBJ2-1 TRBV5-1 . CASSFGRVAGVNNEQFF TGCGCCAGCAGCTTTGGCCGGGTAGCGGGAGTAAACAATGAGCAGTTCTTC
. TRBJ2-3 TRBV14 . CASSQEGLAPFSDTQYF TGTGCCAGCAGCCAAGAAGGGCTAGCCCCCTTCTCGGATACGCAGTATTTT
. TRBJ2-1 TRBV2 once CASSGASLLQFF TGTGCCAGCAGTGGGGCTAGCCTGCTTCAGTTCTTC
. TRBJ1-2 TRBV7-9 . CASRSSANYGYTF TGTGCCAGCAGAAGTAGTGCTAACTATGGCTACACCTTC
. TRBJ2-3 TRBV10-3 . CAISGRVSSFTSTDTQYF TGTGCCATCAGTGGCAGGGTTTCAAGCTTCACTAGCACAGATACGCAGTATTTT
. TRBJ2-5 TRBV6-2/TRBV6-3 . CASSFDNQETQYF TGTGCCAGCAGCTTTGACAACCAAGAGACCCAGTACTTC
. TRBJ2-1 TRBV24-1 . CATSDLNMRNEQFF TGTGCCACCAGTGATTTAAACATGCGGAATGAGCAGTTCTTC
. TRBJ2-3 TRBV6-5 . CASSPQTGGGPDTQYF TGTGCCAGCAGTCCCCAGACAGGCGGTGGGCCAGATACGCAGTATTTT
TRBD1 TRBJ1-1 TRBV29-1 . CSARWQGDNTEAFF TGCAGCGCCCGGTGGCAGGGGGATAACACTGAAGCTTTCTTT
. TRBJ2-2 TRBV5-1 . CASSLVHDLLVGELFF TGCGCCAGCAGCTTGGTCCACGACTTACTAGTCGGGGAGCTGTTTTTT
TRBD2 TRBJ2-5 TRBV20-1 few CSARRLAGEGETQYF TGCAGTGCTAGACGACTAGCGGGAGAGGGAGAGACCCAGTACTTC
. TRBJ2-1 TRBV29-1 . CSVSRPGRNEQFF TGCAGCGTTTCTCGACCGGGACGCAATGAGCAGTTCTTC
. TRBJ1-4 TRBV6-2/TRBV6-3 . CASRNAAGRKEKLFF TGTGCCAGCAGAAACGCCGCAGGGAGGAAGGAAAAACTGTTTTTT
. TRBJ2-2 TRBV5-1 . CASSPRGAGGELFF TGCGCCAGCAGCCCCCGGGGGGCAGGCGGGGAGCTGTTTTTT
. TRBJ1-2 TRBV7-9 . CASSLVSDSYGYTF TGTGCCAGCAGCTTAGTCTCAGACTCCTATGGCTACACCTTC
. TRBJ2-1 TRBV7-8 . CASSLFHEQFF TGTGCCAGCAGCTTATTCCATGAGCAGTTCTTC
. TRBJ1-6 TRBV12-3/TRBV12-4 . CASSLWEGGNSPLHF TGTGCCAGCAGTCTATGGGAGGGGGGCAATTCACCCCTCCACTTT
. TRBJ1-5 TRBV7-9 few CASSRSDQPQHF TGTGCCAGCAGTAGGTCGGATCAGCCCCAGCATTTT
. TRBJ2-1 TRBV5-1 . CASSLGAGKKQFF TGCGCCAGCAGCTTGGGCGCCGGGAAGAAGCAGTTCTTC
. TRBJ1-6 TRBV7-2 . CASSSTLPGAYNSPLHF TGTGCCAGCAGCTCAACTTTACCGGGGGCCTATAATTCACCCCTCCACTTT
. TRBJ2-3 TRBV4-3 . CASSQDGNSLDTQYF TGCGCCAGCAGCCAAGATGGAAATAGCCTAGATACGCAGTATTTT
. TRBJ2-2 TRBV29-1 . CSVPNHSNTGELFF TGCAGCGTTCCAAACCACTCGAACACCGGGGAGCTGTTTTTT
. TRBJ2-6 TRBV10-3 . CAIGARGVTGANVLTF TGTGCCATCGGTGCAAGAGGGGTCACTGGGGCCAACGTCCTGACTTTC
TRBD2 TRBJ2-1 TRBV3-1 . CASSPTRGTSYNAQFF TGTGCCAGCAGCCCCACGCGGGGGACCTCCTACAATGCGCAGTTCTTC
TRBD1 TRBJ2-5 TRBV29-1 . CSVVPRDREGETQYF TGCAGCGTTGTGCCTCGGGACAGGGAGGGGGAGACCCAGTACTTC
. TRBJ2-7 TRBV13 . CASSSRTSPTYEQYF TGTGCCAGCAGCTCACGTACTAGTCCCACTTACGAGCAGTACTTC
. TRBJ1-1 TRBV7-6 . CASTDNSGTEAFF TGTGCCAGCACAGACAACTCAGGCACTGAAGCTTTCTTT
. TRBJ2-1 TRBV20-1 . CSAPAASSYNEQFF TGCAGTGCGCCAGCGGCGAGCTCCTACAATGAGCAGTTCTTC
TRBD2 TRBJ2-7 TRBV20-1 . CSVGTSFYEQYF TGCAGTGTTGGGACTAGCTTCTACGAGCAGTACTTC
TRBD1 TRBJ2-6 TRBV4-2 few CASSPDRGGANVLTF TGTGCCAGCAGCCCCGACAGGGGTGGGGCCAACGTCCTGACTTTC
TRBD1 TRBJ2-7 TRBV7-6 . CASSLDPTGSDEQYF TGTGCCAGCAGCTTAGACCCGACAGGGTCTGACGAGCAGTACTTC
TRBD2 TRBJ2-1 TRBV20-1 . CSARILAGYNEQFF TGCAGTGCTAGAATACTAGCGGGGTACAATGAGCAGTTCTTC
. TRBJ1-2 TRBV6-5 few CASSYSRTTSANYGYTF TGTGCCAGCAGTTACTCGCGTACCACCAGTGCTAACTATGGCTACACCTTC
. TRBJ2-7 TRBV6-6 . CASSTQATYEQYF TGTGCCAGCAGTACACAGGCTACCTACGAGCAGTACTTC
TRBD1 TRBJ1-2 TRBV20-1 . CSARGDRENYGYTF TGCAGTGCTAGAGGGGACAGGGAAAACTATGGCTACACCTTC
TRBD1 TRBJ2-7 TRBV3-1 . CASSPAQGFYEQYF TGTGCCAGCAGCCCAGCACAGGGGTTCTACGAGCAGTACTTC
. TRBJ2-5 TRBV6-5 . CASSYDRGLETQYF TGTGCCAGCAGTTACGATCGGGGGCTAGAGACCCAGTACTTC
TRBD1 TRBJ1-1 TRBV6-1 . CATRQGLNTEAFF TGTGCCACCCGACAGGGATTGAACACTGAAGCTTTCTTT
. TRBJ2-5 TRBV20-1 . CSARIGGSQETQYF TGCAGTGCTCGCATTGGCGGGTCCCAAGAGACCCAGTACTTC
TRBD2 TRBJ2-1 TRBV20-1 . CSAYGLAGAGEQFF TGCAGTGCGTATGGACTAGCGGGAGCCGGGGAGCAGTTCTTC
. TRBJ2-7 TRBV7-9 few CASSQWAYNEQYF TGTGCCAGCAGCCAGTGGGCGTACAATGAGCAGTACTTC
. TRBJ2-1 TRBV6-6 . CASSYPPSAYNEQFF TGTGCCAGCAGTTATCCCCCATCCGCCTACAATGAGCAGTTCTTC
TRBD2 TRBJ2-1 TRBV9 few CASSVDPGGPGNEQFF TGTGCCAGCAGCGTAGATCCGGGAGGGCCGGGGAATGAGCAGTTCTTC
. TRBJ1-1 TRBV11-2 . CASSLDPQGYTEAFF TGTGCCAGCAGCTTAGATCCCCAGGGGTACACTGAAGCTTTCTTT
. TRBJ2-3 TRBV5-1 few CASSLASRSTDTQYF TGCGCCAGCAGCCTGGCTAGCAGGAGCACAGATACGCAGTATTTT
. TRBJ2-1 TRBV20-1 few CSAPDSGREFF TGCAGTGCTCCCGACTCGGGTAGGGAGTTCTTC
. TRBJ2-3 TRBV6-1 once CASSPQTSLSDTQYF TGTGCCAGCAGTCCACAAACTAGTCTCTCAGATACGCAGTATTTT
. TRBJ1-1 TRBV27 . CASSSLGDTEAFF TGTGCCAGCAGTTCCTTAGGGGACACTGAAGCTTTCTTT
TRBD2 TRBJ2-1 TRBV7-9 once CASSPIVVAGVASYNEQFF TGTGCCAGCAGCCCCATCGTAGTAGCGGGAGTGGCCTCCTACAATGAGCAGTTCTTC
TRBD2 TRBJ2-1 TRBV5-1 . CASSSPSGRALSSYNEQFF TGCGCCAGCAGCTCCCCTAGCGGGAGGGCACTTAGCTCCTACAATGAGCAGTTCTTC
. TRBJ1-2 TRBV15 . CATSRDPGFYGYTF TGTGCCACCAGCAGAGATCCGGGCTTCTATGGCTACACCTTC